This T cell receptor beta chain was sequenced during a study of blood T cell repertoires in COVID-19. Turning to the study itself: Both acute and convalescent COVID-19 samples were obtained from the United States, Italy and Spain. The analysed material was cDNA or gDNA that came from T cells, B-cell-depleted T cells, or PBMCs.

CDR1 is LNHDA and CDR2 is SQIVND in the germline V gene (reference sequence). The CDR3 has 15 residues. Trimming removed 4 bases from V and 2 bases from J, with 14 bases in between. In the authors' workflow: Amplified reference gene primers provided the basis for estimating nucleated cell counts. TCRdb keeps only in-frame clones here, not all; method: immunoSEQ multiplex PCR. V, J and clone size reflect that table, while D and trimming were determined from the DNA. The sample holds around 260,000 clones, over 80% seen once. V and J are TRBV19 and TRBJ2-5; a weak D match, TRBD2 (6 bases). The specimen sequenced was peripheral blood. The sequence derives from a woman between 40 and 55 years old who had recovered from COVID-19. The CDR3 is CASSTYGRRQETQYF. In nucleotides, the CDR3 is TGTGCCAGTAGTACGTACGGGAGAAGACAAGAGACCCAGTACTTC.